What follows is one T cell receptor beta chain and its context. What it binds is not known. These data come from a study of CD8 T cells in ankylosing spondylitis. Whole-study results and caveats: Reports say disease-linked clones showed up significantly more in matched ankylosing spondylitis synovial fluid. Made up of about eight highly homologous variants, a TCR beta motif appeared characteristic of ankylosing spondylitis blood. Some motif variants were previously reported in reactive arthritis synovial fluid and blood.

Making the TCR beta libraries involved quantitative 5'-RACE with molecular barcodes. TCRdb independently ran MiXCR on the 5' RACE reads; one entry per CDR3 protein. The sample holds about 150,000 distinct CDR3 sequences; 30% to 40% are singletons and the top ten take 6%. This CDR3 is built from 14 residues. V lost 6 bases and J 3 bases, leaving 12 bases between the germline ends. The receptor's source is a male donor with ankylosing spondylitis. The sample consisted of synovial fluid, either unsorted or a sorted T cell fraction (not recorded which). J is TRBJ2-1 and V is TRBV12-3 or TRBV12-4, with D unclear. The CDR3: CASRLGLVYNEQFF. CDR3 nucleotide sequence: TGTGCCAGCAGACTCGGGCTCGTCTACAATGAGCAGTTCTTC.